Listed below are T cell receptor beta chains from one sample, sequenced in a study of tumour-infiltrating T cells in Burkitt lymphoma. Some clones are missing from TCRdb's copy, which holds only in-frame ones; the method was immunoSEQ multiplex PCR. Of more than 40,000 clones in the sample, around 30% were seen once. Specimen: tumor tissue. Source of these receptors: a human donor with Burkitt lymphoma. Both conserved end residues are part of each CDR3. The D gene is left open where the match is weak. Size is stated for part of the rows, as once, few or many counts, or as a class when the clone is expanded.

clone_size	d_call	v_call	j_call	cdr3_nt	cdr3_aa
few	NA	TRBV4-3	TRBJ2-5	TGCGCCAGCAGCCAAGATGTGGGGTACCAAGAGACCCAGTACTTC	CASSQDVGYQETQYF
NA	NA	TRBV15	TRBJ2-5	TGTGCCACCTCTTGGGGGGCTTGGGAGACCCAGTACTTC	CATSWGAWETQYF
NA	TRBD1	TRBV5-1	TRBJ1-2	TGCGCCAGCAGCCCGGACGTGACAGGGAGCCATGGCTACACCTTC	CASSPDVTGSHGYTF
NA	NA	TRBV4-3	TRBJ1-6	TGCGCCAGCAGCCGGGAGGTCTCGGCACCCCTCCACTTT	CASSREVSAPLHF
few	NA	TRBV21-1	TRBJ1-3	TGTGCCAGCAGCAAATTGGACTGCGGATCTGGAAACACCATATATTTT	CASSKLDCGSGNTIYF
NA	NA	TRBV5-1	TRBJ1-5	TGCGCCAGCAGCTTGGACGGCGTAGGCAATCAGCCCCAGCATTTT	CASSLDGVGNQPQHF
NA	NA	TRBV2	TRBJ1-1	TGTGCCAGAGACCCTCCTGAGATGAACACTGAAGCTTTCTTT	CARDPPEMNTEAFF
few	TRBD1	TRBV7-2	TRBJ2-3	TGTGCCAGCGGCCGGGACAGGGGGGCAGATACGCAGTATTTT	CASGRDRGADTQYF
NA	NA	TRBV28	TRBJ1-5	TGTGCCAGCAGTTTATTTGGTCGGAGCAATCAGCCCCAGCATTTT	CASSLFGRSNQPQHF
few	NA	TRBV30	TRBJ2-5	TGTGCCTGGAGTGTAAGGACGCGGGAGACCCAGTACTTC	CAWSVRTRETQYF
few	TRBD1	TRBV5-1	TRBJ1-6	TGCGCCAGCAGCTTTCCGGACAGGAATAATTCACCCCTCCACTTT	CASSFPDRNNSPLHF
NA	NA	TRBV19	TRBJ2-7	TGTGCCAGTGGCAGGGGTTCCGGCAACGAGCAGTACTTC	CASGRGSGNEQYF
NA	TRBD1	TRBV6-1	TRBJ1-5	TGTGCCAGCAGGGGACAGGGCCGAAGCAATCAGCCCCAGCATTTT	CASRGQGRSNQPQHF
NA	NA	TRBV25-1	TRBJ1-6	TGTGCCAGCAGTTTACCACCCCTCCACTTT	CASSLPPLHF
many	TRBD2	TRBV2	TRBJ2-1	TGTGCCACCAGCGGAGGAGACCCCTTAGCGGGTGAGCAGTTCTTC	CATSGGDPLAGEQFF
NA	NA	TRBV7-2	TRBJ2-7	TGTGCCAGCAGCTCGAGGGGCCCTCTCTACGAGCAGTACTTC	CASSSRGPLYEQYF
NA	NA	TRBV7-6	TRBJ1-1	TGTGCCAGCAGCTCCAACACTGCCTCCGGGACGATGAACACTGAAGCTTTCTTT	CASSSNTASGTMNTEAFF
NA	NA	TRBV7-8	TRBJ2-7	TGTGCCAGCAGCTTAGGGGTACAGACTTACGAGCAGTACTTC	CASSLGVQTYEQYF
NA	TRBD2	TRBV7-3	TRBJ2-7	TGTGCCAGCAGCCCCAGCGGGGGCTACGAGCAGTACTTC	CASSPSGGYEQYF
NA	NA	TRBV5-1	TRBJ2-7	TGCGCCAGCAGCTCCCGGGTCAGTAGTTACGAGCAGTACTTC	CASSSRVSSYEQYF
NA	TRBD2	TRBV7-9	TRBJ2-5	TGTGCCAGCAGCAGCGGACTCAGCGGGGGGGCTCGAGAGACCCAGTACTTC	CASSSGLSGGARETQYF
NA	NA	TRBV5-4	TRBJ2-7	TGTGCCAGCAGCATCGATTCCTACGAGCAGTACTTC	CASSIDSYEQYF